A single sample is the source of the 30 T cell receptor beta chains below, sequenced in a study of tumor-infiltrating lymphocytes in primary liver carcinoma. RNA was extracted from whole blood without cell sorting, alongside germline DNA. From about 0.45 ug total RNA, TCR beta cDNA was generated with a primer in the constant region. Construction of TCR beta libraries relied on three successive nested multiplex PCR rounds employing slightly modified ARM-PCR. Both of the initial two PCR rounds ran for around 9 cycles and employed TRBV1-TRBV30 forward primers alongside a C-beta reverse primer. TCRdb independently ran MiXCR on the multiplex PCR reads; one entry per CDR3 protein. The repertoire holds around 330,000 distinct CDR3 sequences, with 45% to 70% as singletons. Sequences were obtained from peripheral blood. The source is a woman aged 25 to 39 with primary liver carcinoma and hepatitis B virus infection.

V and J are TRBV12-3 or TRBV12-4 and TRBJ1-2; no firm D call. Deletions cut 10 bases from V and 8 bases from J, with 11 bases between. This CDR3 has 10 residues. The DNA for the CDR3 is TGTGCCATCAGACGCTACGGCTACACCTTC. Translating gives CAIRRYGYTF.

In regard to this clonotype: This could be a read error, since a much larger clone is one nucleotide away. The J gene is TRBJ1-5, the V gene TRBV29-1; perhaps TRBD1 as D (5 bases). The ends were cut back, 0 bases at V and 5 bases at J, with 20 bases in the middle. The CDR3 spans 17 residues. Germline-derived CDR1 and CDR2 are SQVTM and ANQGSEA. CDR3 sequence: CSVEDPRRRGLHQPQHF. In nucleotides, the CDR3 is TGCAGCGTTGAAGATCCGCGTCGAAGGGGTCTCCATCAGCCCCAGCATTTT. The whole variable domain, remainder taken from reference TRBV29-1 and TRBJ1-5, is SAVISQKPSRDICQRGTSLTIQCQVDSQVTMMFWYRQQPGQSLTLIATANQGSEATYESGFVIDKFPISRPNLTFSTLTVSNMSPEDSSIYLCSVEDPRRRGLHQPQHFGDGTRLSIL.

Comment on this clonotype: One end of the junction is discordant with germline, which a read error may explain. This sequence joins TRBV11-1 and TRBJ2-2; D might be TRBD1 (5 bases). Germline lookup yields CDR1 SGHAT and CDR2 FQDESV (reference sequence). The length of the CDR3 is 12 residues. Here the CDR3 DNA reads TGTGCCAGCAGTCCAGGGCCCGGAGAGCCGTTTTTT. This gives the protein CASSPGPGEPFF.

With regard to this clonotype: At one end the junction does not follow the germline gene, possibly because of a read error. The gene calls are TRBV6-2 or TRBV6-3 and TRBJ2-3; D is uncertain. The CDR3 has 11 amino acids. Germline lookup yields CDR1 MNHEY and CDR2 SVGEGT. CDR3 protein: CASANTDTRYF. In nucleotides, the CDR3 is TGTGCCAGCGCTAACACAGATACGCGGTATTTT.

V and J are TRBV10-2 and TRBJ2-7; 11 bases fit TRBD1. The CDR3 totals 14 residues. With V trimmed by 6 bases and J by 5 bases, 6 bases remained unmatched. Germline V gene sequence: CDR1 WSHSY, CDR2 SAAADI. The CDR3 spells CASRPGQGANEQYF. In DNA, the CDR3 is TGCGCCAGCAGGCCCGGACAGGGGGCTAACGAGCAGTACTTC.

Comment on this clonotype: One end of the junction varies from germline; a read error may be responsible. For the CDR3, the DNA is TGTGCCAGCAGCTTCGGGGCCTGCTCCTGCAATGAGCAGTTCTTC. Amino acids: CASSFGACSCNEQFF. The J gene is TRBJ2-1, the V gene TRBV11-3, with D perhaps TRBD1 or TRBD2 (5 bases each). Germline-derived CDR1 and CDR2 are SGHNT and YENEEA. This CDR3 spans 15 amino acids. The variable domain in full, with the rest retrieved from reference TRBV11-3 and TRBJ2-1, is EAGVVQSPRYKIIEKKQPVAFWCNPISGHNTLYWYLQNLGQGPELLIRYENEEAVDDSQLPKDRFSAERLKGVDSTLKIQPAELGDSAVYLCASSFGACSCNEQFFGPGTRLTVL.

Remarks on this clonotype: One junction end disagrees with the germline gene, perhaps due to a read error. The V call is TRBV10-3, the J call TRBJ2-3; D is unclear. CDR3 length equals 13 residues. Germline CDR1 and CDR2: ENHRY and SYGVKD. CDR3 sequence reads: CATSESSTDTQYF. In DNA, the CDR3 is TGTGCCACCAGTGAGTCTAGCACAGATACGCAGTATTTT.

The rearrangement joins TRBV11-2 to TRBJ2-1; D may be TRBD1 or TRBD2 (5 bases each). This CDR3 is 12 amino acids long. The germline V gene has CDR1 SGHAT and CDR2 FQNNGV. The CDR3 DNA sequence: TGTGCAAACAGCTTTTGGGGGAATGAGCAGTTCTTC. It specifies CANSFWGNEQFF.

In this sample, this clonotype turned up once. A much more abundant neighbour one base away suggests this may be a read error. This CDR3 fails to terminate in the conserved phenylalanine or tryptophan, so it likely reflects a read error. This sequence joins TRBV29-1 and TRBJ2-2; TRBD2 agrees at 15 bases. CDR3 length equals 17 residues. CDR1 and CDR2 from the germline V gene are SQVTM and ANQGSEA. The ends lost 7 bases at V and 2 bases at J; junction bases unmatched: 8. The CDR3: CSAGLAGGLPNTGELFY. DNA of the CDR3: TGCAGCGCCGGACTAGCGGGAGGGCTTCCAAACACCGGGGAGCTGTTTTAT.

The rearrangement links TRBV29-1 to TRBJ2-7; tentatively, D is TRBD2 (6 bases). CDR1 and CDR2 from the germline V gene are SQVTM and ANQGSEA. The CDR3 has 12 amino acids. V lost 4 bases to trimming and J lost 4 bases, with 11 bases between them. The CDR3 coding sequence is TGCAGCGTTGGCGGGAACGCGTACGAGCAGTACTTC. It codes for CSVGGNAYEQYF.

This chain links TRBV11-2 with TRBJ2-7; D unresolved. V was shortened by 6 bases and J by 3 bases, with 15 bases between the two germline ends. Germline loops: CDR1 SGHAT, CDR2 FQNNGV. The CDR3 is 14 residues long. The CDR3 region is CASRSKGANYEQYF. The CDR3 DNA reads TGTGCCAGCAGATCTAAGGGCGCGAACTACGAGCAGTACTTC.

This clonotype showed up just a few times. The rearrangement joins TRBV5-7 to TRBJ2-4; D perhaps matches TRBD2 (6 bases). TRBV5-7 qualifies as an ORF whose function is uncertain. This CDR3 has 16 residues. The V end was cut by 3 bases, the J end by 0 bases, with 13 bases between. DNA for the CDR3: TGTGCCAGCAGCTCCACAACTAGCATAGCCAAAAACATTCAGTACTTC. It yields the protein CASSSTTSIAKNIQYF.

With respect to this clonotype: This likely comes from a read error, as the CDR3 has no conserved phenylalanine or tryptophan at its end. This chain connects TRBV6-2 or TRBV6-3 to TRBJ1-5; weak D call: TRBD1 (6 bases). The germline CDR1 and CDR2 sequences are MNHEY and SVGEGT. The germline V and J ends were trimmed by 2 bases and 6 bases, with 11 bases remaining between them. There are 14 residues in the CDR3. Written as DNA, the CDR3 is TGTGCCAGCAGTTACCACAGGGAGGGTCAGCCCCAGCATTGT. Translation: CASSYHREGQPQHC.

CDR3 amino acids: CASSPRIGQGADTQYF. The CDR3 region has the DNA TGTGCCAGCAGTCCCAGGATCGGGCAGGGGGCAGATACGCAGTATTTT. The chain has TRBV6-2 or TRBV6-3 and TRBJ2-3, with TRBD1 identical over 7 bases. Trimming removed 5 bases from V and 4 bases from J; junction bases left unmatched: 12. In germline, CDR1 is MNHEY, CDR2 SVGEGT. The CDR3 has 16 residues.

This clonotype was picked up a small number of times. The chain combines TRBV5-1 with TRBJ2-3; D unresolved. CDR3 size: 14 residues. Trimming took off 3 bases at V and 4 bases at J, with 12 bases between the two ends. CDR1 is SGHRS, CDR2 YFSETQ, per germline. CDR3 bases: TGCGCCAGCAGCTCGCAAAGGTTACCAGATACGCAGTATTTT. Protein product: CASSSQRLPDTQYF.

Note on this clonotype: One junction end does not reproduce the germline sequence, and a read error may be involved. The gene calls are TRBV7-9 and TRBJ2-1; perhaps TRBD2 as D (6 bases). Germline V gives CDR1 SEHNR, CDR2 FQNEAQ (reference sequence). The CDR3 has 14 residues. CDR3 nucleotide sequence: TGTGCCAGCAGCTTGCGGAGGGATTTCAATGAGCAGTTGTTC. It specifies CASSLRRDFNEQLF.

This clonotype has just a few counts. V usage is TRBV6-2 or TRBV6-3 and J usage is TRBJ1-2; 8 bases line up with TRBD1. This CDR3 region has 15 residues. The J segment lost 8 bases and the V segment lost 7 bases, leaving 15 bases of the junction unmatched. CDR1 is MNHEY and CDR2 is SVGEGT in the germline V gene. Here the CDR3 DNA reads TGTGCCAGCACCTTACGGGGGACAGGCCCAGGCGGCTACACCTTC. This translates into CASTLRGTGPGGYTF.

In DNA form, the CDR3 reads TGTGCCAGCAGTAGGGGACTAGCGGGAGTTAACGAGCAGTACTTC. This encodes CASSRGLAGVNEQYF. V gene TRBV6-5 combines with J gene TRBJ2-7; 14 bases are shared with TRBD2. The CDR3 sequence is 15 residues long. With V trimmed by 5 bases and J by 5 bases, 5 bases remained unmatched. Germline assignment: CDR1 MNHEY and CDR2 SVGAGI.

The chain has TRBV30 and TRBJ2-2; 9 nucleotides match TRBD1. V lost 4 bases and J lost 6; bases outside the gene matches: 0. Germline CDR1 reads GTSNPN; CDR2 reads SVGIG (reference sequence). The CDR3 is 12 residues long. The CDR3 is CAWNRGPGELFF. CDR3 nucleotide sequence: TGTGCCTGGAACAGGGGGCCCGGGGAGCTGTTTTTT.

Notes on this clonotype: Germline is not matched at one junction end, which may reflect a read error. This sequence joins TRBV13 and TRBJ2-2; either TRBD1 or TRBD2 may fit D (5 bases each). This CDR3 is 16 amino acids long. Germline V gene lookup returns CDR1 PRHDT and CDR2 FYEKMQ (reference sequence). As DNA, the CDR3 is TGTGCCAGCAGCTCCGGCAGGGTAAAACGCACCGGGGAGCCGTTTTTT. Amino acids: CASSSGRVKRTGEPFF.

A remark on this clonotype: A junction boundary mismatches the germline segment, possibly from a read error. The chain is built from TRBV11-2 and TRBJ2-1, with 9 bases aligning to TRBD2. This CDR3 contains 17 residues. Germline CDR1 SGHAT, CDR2 FQNNGV. The CDR3 sequence: CASGLGVSGSVFNEQFF. CDR3 DNA: TGCGCCAGCGGCTTAGGGGTTAGCGGGAGTGTCTTCAATGAGCAGTTCTTC.

This clonotype was found many times. The chain couples TRBV29-1 to TRBJ2-7; D possibly corresponds to TRBD2 (5 bases). The CDR3 runs 12 residues. Germline CDR1 is SQVTM and CDR2 is ANQGSEA. The V gene lost 5 bases and the J gene lost 5 bases, with 13 bases spanning the gap. CDR3 sequence reads: CSVIGVSDEQYF. The CDR3 nucleotides are TGCAGCGTTATCGGGGTCTCGGACGAGCAGTACTTC.

The chain carries TRBV6-5 and TRBJ2-5; no clear D. The V gene's germline CDR1 is MNHEY and CDR2 SVGAGI. The ends were cut back, 9 bases at V and 0 bases at J, with 17 bases in the middle. The CDR3 spans 15 residues. The CDR3 DNA is TGTGCCAGGAGTCCCGGCCCACAACACCAAGAGACCCAGTACTTC. It translates to CARSPGPQHQETQYF.

As concerns this clonotype: This may come from a read error, since a much larger clone is one base off. This CDR3 is CASSSGWLQPQHF. Written as DNA, the CDR3 is TGTGCCAGCAGTTCAGGGTGGCTTCAGCCCCAGCATTTT. The rearrangement links TRBV6-5 to TRBJ1-5; possibly TRBD1 for D (5 bases). The CDR3 is made up of 13 amino acids. Trimming shortened V by 4 bases and J by 6 bases, and 10 bases separated the two germline ends. In germline, CDR1 is MNHEY, CDR2 SVGAGI.

This chain joins TRBV5-1 and TRBJ2-5; D remains unclear. The V end was cut by 4 bases, the J end by 2 bases, with 9 bases between. The germline V gene encodes CDR1 SGHRS and CDR2 YFSETQ. This CDR3 is 13 amino acids long. The CDR3 sequence is CASSRLGQETQYF. In nucleotides, the CDR3 is TGCGCCAGCAGCCGACTGGGTCAAGAGACCCAGTACTTC.

As to this clonotype: Germline and junction disagree at one end, which may indicate a read error. V gene TRBV4-1 combines with J gene TRBJ2-7, with a weak D call TRBD1 (5 bases). The CDR3 runs 14 residues. Germline V gene sequence: CDR1 MGHRA, CDR2 YSYEKL. CDR3 sequence reads: CTSSQDSTGYEQYF. DNA for the CDR3: TGCACCAGCAGCCAAGATTCCACAGGCTACGAGCAGTACTTC.

To note about this clonotype: The conserved phenylalanine or tryptophan is not found at the CDR3 terminus, so this likely reflects a read error. The chain uses TRBV12-3 or TRBV12-4 and TRBJ2-7; D remains unclear. The CDR3 extends over 13 amino acids. The DNA for the CDR3 is TGTGCCAGCAGTTTGGGCAGTATCTACAAGCAGTACTTA. It translates to CASSLGSIYKQYL.

This rearrangement joins TRBV30 to TRBJ2-7; 11 nucleotides match TRBD1. Trimming removed 5 bases from V and 3 bases from J; junction bases left unmatched: 6. Per germline, CDR1 GTSNPN and CDR2 SVGIG (reference sequence). The CDR3 consists of 14 residues. The CDR3, as DNA: TGTGCCTGGGGGTACGGGACAGGGGGCTACGAGCAGTACTTC. Translated: CAWGYGTGGYEQYF.

The chain links TRBV21-1 to TRBJ2-5. TRBV21-1 represents a pseudogene. This CDR3 has 15 amino acids. Written as DNA, the CDR3 is TGTGCCAGCAACAAAGAGGAAGGAATCCAAGAGACCCAGTACTTC. Protein: CASNKEEGIQETQYF.

A note on this clonotype: A single base separates this from a much larger clone, so it may be a read error. The rearrangement links TRBV7-8 to TRBJ1-2; no firm D call. The CDR3 runs 13 residues. Germline assignment: CDR1 SGHVS and CDR2 FQNEAQ. For the CDR3, the DNA is TGTGCCACCACTAACGAACAGAACTATGGCTACATCTTC. Translating it yields CATTNEQNYGYIF.